This T cell receptor beta chain is drawn from a study of cytomegalovirus exposure and HLA in healthy donors. Germline CDR1 and CDR2: GTSNPN and SVGIG (reference sequence). This CDR3 is built from 14 residues. V dropped 3 bases and J dropped 1; count of bases not matched to a gene: 5. On this clone itself: Its target is unknown.

Study results and caveats: What a later analysis showed was that several of the most significant clusters appeared linked to common viral pathogens.

In the PCR, 60 Vbeta and 13 Jbeta primers were used. TCRdb's table, derived via immunoSEQ multiplex PCR, lists solely in-frame clones and lacks some. Found here are 100,000 or so clones, nearly 80% of them singletons; the top ten hold approximately 1.2%. Sequencing was carried out using PBMCs. This sequence originates from a man in his thirties or forties in good health and CMV-seronegative. The V and J genes are TRBV30 and TRBJ1-1, with 7 bases that match TRBD1. CDR3 amino acids: CAWRMGTANTEAFF. In nucleotides, the CDR3 is TGTGCCTGGAGGATGGGGACAGCGAACACTGAAGCTTTCTTT. Full variable domain (outside the CDR3, taken from reference TRBV30 and TRBJ1-1): SQTIHQWPATLVQPVGSPLSLECTVEGTSNPNLYWYRQAAGRGLQLLFYSVGIGQISSEVPQNLSASRPQDRQFILSSKKLLLSDSGFYLCAWRMGTANTEAFFGQGTRLTVV.